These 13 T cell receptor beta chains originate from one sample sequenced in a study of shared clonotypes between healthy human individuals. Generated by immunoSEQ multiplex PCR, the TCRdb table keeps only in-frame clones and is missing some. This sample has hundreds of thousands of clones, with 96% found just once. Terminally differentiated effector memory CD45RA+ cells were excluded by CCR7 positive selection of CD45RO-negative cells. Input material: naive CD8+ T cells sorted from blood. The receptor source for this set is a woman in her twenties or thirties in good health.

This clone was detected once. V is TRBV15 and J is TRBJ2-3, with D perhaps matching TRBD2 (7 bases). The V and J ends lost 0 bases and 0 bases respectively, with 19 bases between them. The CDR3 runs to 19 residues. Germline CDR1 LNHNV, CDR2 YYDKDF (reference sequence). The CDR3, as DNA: TGTGCCACCAGCAGAGATCCCCTAGCGGAGGGGGAGAGCACAGATACGCAGTATTTT. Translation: CATSRDPLAEGESTDTQYF.

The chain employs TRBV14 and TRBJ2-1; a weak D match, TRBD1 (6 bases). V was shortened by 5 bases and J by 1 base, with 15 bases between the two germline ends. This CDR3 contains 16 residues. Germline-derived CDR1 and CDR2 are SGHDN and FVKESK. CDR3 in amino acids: CASSSRTEDSYNEQFF. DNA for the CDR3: TGTGCCAGCAGCAGCCGGACAGAAGATTCCTACAATGAGCAGTTCTTC.

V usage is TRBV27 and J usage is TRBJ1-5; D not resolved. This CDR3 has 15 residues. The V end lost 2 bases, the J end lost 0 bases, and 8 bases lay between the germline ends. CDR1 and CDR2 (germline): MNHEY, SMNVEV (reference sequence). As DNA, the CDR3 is TGTGCCAGCAGTTTAGCCGGGGATAGCAATCAGCCCCAGCATTTT. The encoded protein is CASSLAGDSNQPQHF.

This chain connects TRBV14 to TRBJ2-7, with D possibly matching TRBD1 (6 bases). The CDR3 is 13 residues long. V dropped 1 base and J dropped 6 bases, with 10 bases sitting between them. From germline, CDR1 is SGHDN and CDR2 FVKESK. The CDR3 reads CASSQARGGEQYF. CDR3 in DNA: TGTGCCAGCAGCCAAGCCAGGGGCGGCGAGCAGTACTTC.

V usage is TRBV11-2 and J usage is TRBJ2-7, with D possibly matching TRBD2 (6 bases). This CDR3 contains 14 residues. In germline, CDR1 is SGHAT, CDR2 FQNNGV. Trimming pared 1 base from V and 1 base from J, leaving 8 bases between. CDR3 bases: TGTGCCAGCAGCTTAGTACTAGCTTCCTACGAGCAGTACTTC. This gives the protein CASSLVLASYEQYF.

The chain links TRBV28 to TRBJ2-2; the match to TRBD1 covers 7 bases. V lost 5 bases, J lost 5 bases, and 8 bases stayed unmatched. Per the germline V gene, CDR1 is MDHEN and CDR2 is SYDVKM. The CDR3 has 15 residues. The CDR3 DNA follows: TGTGCCAGCAGTCCACGACAGGGATGGACCGGGGAGCTGTTTTTT. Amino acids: CASSPRQGWTGELFF.

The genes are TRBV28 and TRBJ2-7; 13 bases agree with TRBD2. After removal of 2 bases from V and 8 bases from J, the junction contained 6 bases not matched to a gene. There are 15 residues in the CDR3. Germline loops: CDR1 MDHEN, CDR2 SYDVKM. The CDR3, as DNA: TGTGCCAGCAGTTTAAGGGGACTAGCGGGATGGAAGCAGTACTTC. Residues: CASSLRGLAGWKQYF.

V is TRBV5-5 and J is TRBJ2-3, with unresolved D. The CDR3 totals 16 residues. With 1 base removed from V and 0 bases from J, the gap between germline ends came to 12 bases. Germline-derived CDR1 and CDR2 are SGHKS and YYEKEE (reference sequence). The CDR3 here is CASSLLQIRSTDTQYF. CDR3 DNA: TGTGCCAGCAGCTTGCTTCAGATCCGCAGCACAGATACGCAGTATTTT.

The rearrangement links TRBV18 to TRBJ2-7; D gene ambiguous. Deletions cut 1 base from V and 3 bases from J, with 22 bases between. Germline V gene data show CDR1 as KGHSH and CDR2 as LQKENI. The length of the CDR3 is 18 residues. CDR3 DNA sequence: TGTGCCAGCTCACCACAGGTCCCCGAGACCTGGCTTTACTACGAGCAGTACTTC. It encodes CASSPQVPETWLYYEQYF.

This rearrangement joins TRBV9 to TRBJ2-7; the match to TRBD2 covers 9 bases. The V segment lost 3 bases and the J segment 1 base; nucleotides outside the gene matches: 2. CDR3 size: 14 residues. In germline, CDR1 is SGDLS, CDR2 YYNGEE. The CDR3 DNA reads TGTGCCAGCAGCGCCAGCGGGAGGTCCTACGAGCAGTACTTC. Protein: CASSASGRSYEQYF.

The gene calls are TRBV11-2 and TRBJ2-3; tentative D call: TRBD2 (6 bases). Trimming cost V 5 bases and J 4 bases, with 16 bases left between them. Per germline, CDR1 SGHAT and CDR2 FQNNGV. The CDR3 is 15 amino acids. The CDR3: CASSGRDSNADTQYF. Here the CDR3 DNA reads TGTGCCAGCAGCGGCCGGGACTCTAACGCAGATACGCAGTATTTT.

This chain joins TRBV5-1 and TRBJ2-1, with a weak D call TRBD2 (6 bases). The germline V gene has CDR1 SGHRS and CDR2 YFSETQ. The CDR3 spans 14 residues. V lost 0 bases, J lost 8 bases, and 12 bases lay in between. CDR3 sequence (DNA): TGCGCCAGCAGCTTGGAACCGGAGGGCCATGAGCAGTTCTTC. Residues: CASSLEPEGHEQFF. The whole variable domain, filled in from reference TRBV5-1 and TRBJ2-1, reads KAGVTQTPRYLIKTRGQQVTLSCSPISGHRSVSWYQQTPGQGLQFLFEYFSETQRNKGNFPGRFSGRQFSNSRSEMNVSTLELGDSALYLCASSLEPEGHEQFFGPGTRLTVL.

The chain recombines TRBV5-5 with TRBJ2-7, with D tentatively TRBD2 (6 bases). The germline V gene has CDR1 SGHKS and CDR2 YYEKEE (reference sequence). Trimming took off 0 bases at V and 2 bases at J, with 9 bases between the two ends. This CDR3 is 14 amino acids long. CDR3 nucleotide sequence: TGTGCCAGCAGCTTGGCATTAGCGGCCTACGAGCAGTACTTC. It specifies CASSLALAAYEQYF.